This is a list of T cell receptor beta chains from one sample in a study of blood T cell repertoires in COVID-19. Produced via immunoSEQ multiplex PCR; TCRdb's table is partial and in-frame only. This table has about 210,000 clones, around 83% appearing once. The sequenced material came from peripheral blood. Receptors were obtained from a man aged 50-59 years with active or convalescent COVID-19. Each CDR3 is given with its conserved first and last residue. D genes are given only for firm matches. Some rows mark clone size as missing; the rest say once, few, many or name a class of expanded clone.

J: TRBJ2-3
D: NA
size: NA
V: TRBV9
CDR3: CASSREIRGDTQYF
DNA: TGTGCCAGCAGCCGTGAAATAAGAGGAGATACGCAGTATTTT

J: TRBJ2-2
D: TRBD2
size: NA
V: TRBV7-9
CDR3: CASSLGTSGNTGELFF
DNA: TGTGCCAGCAGCCTAGGGACTAGCGGGAATACCGGGGAGCTGTTTTTT

J: TRBJ1-5
D: NA
size: NA
V: TRBV9
CDR3: CASSADITLGPQHF
DNA: TGTGCCAGCAGCGCCGACATTACCTTGGGCCCCCAGCATTTT

J: TRBJ2-5
D: TRBD1
size: NA
V: TRBV24-1
CDR3: CATSDLGQGQETQYF
DNA: TGTGCCACCAGTGACCTGGGACAGGGGCAAGAGACCCAGTACTTC

J: TRBJ1-2
D: TRBD1
size: few
V: TRBV5-1
CDR3: CASTSGQGAANYGYTF
DNA: TGCGCCAGCACCTCCGGACAGGGGGCAGCTAACTATGGCTACACCTTC

J: TRBJ1-3
D: NA
size: NA
V: TRBV19
CDR3: CASGAIAGNTIYF
DNA: TGTGCCAGTGGGGCAATAGCTGGAAACACCATATATTTT

J: TRBJ1-3
D: NA
size: NA
V: TRBV5-6
CDR3: CASSPYFGAAGNTIYF
DNA: TGTGCCAGCAGCCCCTATTTTGGGGCGGCCGGAAACACCATATATTTT

J: TRBJ1-3
D: TRBD1
size: NA
V: TRBV5-5
CDR3: CASSLRQGATGNTIYF
DNA: TGTGCCAGCAGCCTGAGACAGGGGGCTACTGGAAACACCATATATTTT

J: TRBJ2-7
D: TRBD1
size: NA
V: TRBV11-2
CDR3: CASSLYLPRDRGYEQYF
DNA: TGTGCCAGCAGCTTGTATCTCCCCCGGGACAGGGGCTACGAGCAGTACTTC

J: TRBJ1-2
D: NA
size: NA
V: TRBV30
CDR3: CAWNPRINYGYTF
DNA: TGTGCCTGGAATCCGAGGATTAACTATGGCTACACCTTC

J: TRBJ1-1
D: NA
size: NA
V: TRBV9
CDR3: CASSPLTGSAEAFF
DNA: TGTGCCAGCAGCCCCCTTACGGGGTCGGCTGAAGCTTTCTTT

J: TRBJ1-5
D: TRBD1
size: NA
V: TRBV6-2/TRBV6-3
CDR3: CASSFPRYRGGRNQPQHF
DNA: TGTGCCAGCAGTTTCCCCCGCTACAGGGGTGGAAGGAATCAGCCCCAGCATTTT

J: TRBJ1-4
D: NA
size: NA
V: TRBV7-2
CDR3: CASSLKTTATNEKLFF
DNA: TGTGCCAGCAGCTTAAAGACGACAGCAACTAATGAAAAACTGTTTTTT

J: TRBJ1-2
D: TRBD1
size: few
V: TRBV29-1
CDR3: CSGGTGGNYGYTF
DNA: TGCAGCGGAGGGACAGGGGGTAACTATGGCTACACCTTC

J: TRBJ1-3
D: NA
size: NA
V: TRBV3-1/TRBV3-2
CDR3: CASSQAGNTIYF
DNA: TGTGCCAGCAGCCAGGCCGGAAACACCATATATTTT

J: TRBJ2-3
D: NA
size: NA
V: TRBV5-1
CDR3: CASSLPSDTQYF
DNA: TGCGCCAGCAGCCTTCCCTCGGATACGCAGTATTTT

J: TRBJ2-1
D: TRBD1
size: NA
V: TRBV5-5
CDR3: CASSLGDRAHSSYNEQFF
DNA: TGTGCCAGCAGCTTGGGAGACAGGGCCCACAGCTCCTACAATGAGCAGTTCTTC

J: TRBJ1-6
D: NA
size: once
V: TRBV30
CDR3: CAWSLESSYNSPLHF
DNA: TGTGCCTGGAGTTTAGAAAGCTCCTATAATTCACCCCTCCACTTT

J: TRBJ2-3
D: TRBD2
size: NA
V: TRBV5-4
CDR3: CAGTSGGARVDTQYF
DNA: TGTGCCGGGACTAGCGGGGGGGCTCGCGTAGATACGCAGTATTTT

J: TRBJ2-7
D: NA
size: NA
V: TRBV6-6
CDR3: CASSFRGSSEQYF
DNA: TGTGCCAGCAGTTTCAGGGGATCCTCCGAGCAGTACTTC

J: TRBJ1-1
D: TRBD1
size: NA
V: TRBV29-1
CDR3: CSARQGLAEAFF
DNA: TGCAGCGCTAGACAGGGGTTGGCTGAAGCTTTCTTT

J: TRBJ2-5
D: NA
size: NA
V: TRBV10-3
CDR3: CAIRGLETQYF
DNA: TGTGCCATCAGGGGGCTGGAGACCCAGTACTTC

J: TRBJ2-3
D: TRBD2
size: NA
V: TRBV28
CDR3: CASSLGAGGWDTQYF
DNA: TGTGCCAGCAGTTTAGGAGCGGGAGGGTGGGATACGCAGTATTTT

J: TRBJ2-1
D: NA
size: few
V: TRBV5-4
CDR3: CASSWESYGSGEQFF
DNA: TGTGCCAGCAGCTGGGAGAGTTACGGCTCGGGAGAGCAGTTCTTC

J: TRBJ2-5
D: TRBD2
size: NA
V: TRBV27
CDR3: CASSRRLAGYPETQYF
DNA: TGTGCCAGCAGTCGTAGACTAGCGGGATATCCAGAGACCCAGTACTTC

J: TRBJ2-1
D: TRBD2
size: NA
V: TRBV6-5
CDR3: CASRFGTSGPIEQFF
DNA: TGTGCCAGCAGGTTCGGGACTAGCGGGCCAATTGAGCAGTTCTTC

J: TRBJ1-1
D: TRBD1
size: NA
V: TRBV19
CDR3: CASSIDRGNTEAFF
DNA: TGTGCCAGTAGTATCGACAGGGGGAACACTGAAGCTTTCTTT

J: TRBJ1-2
D: NA
size: NA
V: TRBV7-2
CDR3: CASSSGDYGYTF
DNA: TGTGCCAGCAGCTCGGGAGATTATGGCTACACCTTC

J: TRBJ2-5
D: NA
size: NA
V: TRBV19
CDR3: CASSSARETQYF
DNA: TGTGCCAGTAGTAGCGCCCGAGAGACCCAGTACTTC

J: TRBJ1-3
D: NA
size: NA
V: TRBV3-1/TRBV3-2
CDR3: CASSQDSGGNTIYF
DNA: TGTGCCAGCAGCCAAGATTCAGGTGGAAACACCATATATTTT

J: TRBJ1-1
D: TRBD1
size: once
V: TRBV18
CDR3: CASSPFGTGQGEAFF
DNA: TGTGCCAGCTCACCATTCGGGACAGGCCAGGGTGAAGCTTTCTTT

J: TRBJ1-6
D: TRBD1
size: NA
V: TRBV29-1
CDR3: CSVERGRNSPLHF
DNA: TGCAGCGTTGAAAGGGGGCGAAATTCACCCCTCCACTTT

J: TRBJ2-1
D: NA
size: NA
V: TRBV5-1
CDR3: CASSLRTTRNEQFF
DNA: TGCGCCAGCAGCCTGCGTACGACAAGGAATGAGCAGTTCTTC

J: TRBJ2-7
D: NA
size: NA
V: TRBV7-2
CDR3: CASTGTGPSYEQYF
DNA: TGTGCCAGCACCGGCACAGGGCCGTCCTACGAGCAGTACTTC

J: TRBJ2-6
D: NA
size: NA
V: TRBV3-1/TRBV3-2
CDR3: CASSRGSGANVLTF
DNA: TGTGCCAGCAGCCGAGGCTCTGGGGCCAACGTCCTGACTTTC